The rows below give T cell receptor beta chains drawn from one sample of a study of T cells in Graves' hyperthyroidism and ophthalmopathy. TCRdb reprocessed the multiplex PCR reads via MiXCR and lists one record per CDR3 protein. In the table there are approximately 510,000 distinct CDR3 sequences, around 20% of which are singletons. The sequenced sample consisted of blood. The receptors were gathered from a man aged 18 to 30 with Graves' hyperthyroidism. CDR3s include the opening cysteine and the closing phenylalanine or tryptophan. A D gene is named only where the DNA matches it firmly. Size is stated for part of the rows, as once, few or many counts, or as a class when the clone is expanded.

TRBV20-1,TRBJ2-5,many,.,CSAILTETQYF,TGCAGTGCTATACTTACAGAGACCCAGTACTTC
TRBV7-9,TRBJ1-2,many,.,CASSLQTVGYGYTF,TGTGCCAGCAGCCTCCAAACTGTGGGCTATGGCTACACCTTC
TRBV4-1,TRBJ1-3,few,.,CASSQAGGGNTIYF,TGCGCCAGCAGCCAAGCCGGGGGGGGAAACACCATATATTTT
TRBV12-3/TRBV12-4,TRBJ1-3,many,.,CASTRYPGNTIYF,TGTGCCAGCACCCGCTACCCTGGAAACACCATATATTTT
TRBV27,TRBJ1-1,few,.,CASSLFEGNTEAFF,TGTGCCAGCAGTTTATTTGAGGGGAACACTGAAGCTTTCTTT
TRBV20-1,TRBJ2-5,.,TRBD1,CSAHDRGETQYF,TGCAGTGCCCATGACAGGGGAGAGACCCAGTACTTC
TRBV7-8,TRBJ2-7,.,.,CASSLEYGHYEQYF,TGTGCCAGCAGCTTAGAGTACGGGCACTACGAGCAGTACTTC
TRBV27,TRBJ1-1,many,.,CASSALPEGLTEAFF,TGTGCCAGCAGTGCCTTGCCGGAGGGTCTCACTGAAGCTTTCTTT
TRBV28,TRBJ2-2,.,.,CASSPIERLGELFF,TGTGCCAGCAGTCCTATCGAGAGGCTCGGGGAGCTGTTTTTT
TRBV6-5,TRBJ1-2,many,TRBD1,CASSYSRTGNGYTF,TGTGCCAGCAGTTACTCTCGGACAGGGAATGGCTACACCTTC
TRBV15,TRBJ2-5,many,.,CATSRGGRILALEETQYF,TGTGCCACCAGCAGAGGGGGCAGGATTTTAGCGTTGGAGGAGACCCAGTACTTC
TRBV10-1,TRBJ2-3,.,TRBD2,CASSELALAGGSTDTQYF,TGCGCCAGCAGTGAGCTGGCTCTAGCGGGAGGTAGCACAGATACGCAGTATTTT
TRBV6-5,TRBJ1-5,few,.,CASSYGGRGNQPQHF,TGTGCCAGCAGTTACGGGGGCCGGGGCAATCAGCCCCAGCATTTT
TRBV12-3/TRBV12-4,TRBJ2-7,many,.,CASSPSPDIYEQYF,TGTGCCAGCAGTCCTTCCCCCGACATTTACGAGCAGTACTTC
TRBV19,TRBJ1-5,.,.,CASSILRTYVDQPQHF,TGTGCCAGTAGTATATTGAGGACATATGTGGATCAGCCCCAGCATTTT
TRBV7-2,TRBJ1-2,.,TRBD1,CASSPIQGRYYGYTF,TGTGCCAGCAGCCCGATACAGGGGAGGTACTATGGCTACACCTTC
TRBV6-8,TRBJ2-4,many,.,CASSAGQEGDRSKNIKYF,TGTGCCAGCAGTGCTGGACAGGAGGGGGATCGGTCCAAAAACATTAAGTACTTC
TRBV10-3,TRBJ1-1,few,.,CAISESSQVTTEACF,TGTGCCATCAGTGAGTCGAGTCAGGTTACCACTGAAGCTTGCTTT
TRBV11-2,TRBJ1-2,many,.,CASSPELGYYGYTF,TGTGCCAGCAGCCCCGAGCTAGGCTACTATGGCTACACCTTC
TRBV7-9,TRBJ2-2,many,.,CASRSDTNTGELFF,TGTGCCAGCAGATCGGACACGAACACCGGGGAGCTGTTTTTT
TRBV28,TRBJ2-7,many,.,CASSTGIPYEQYF,TGTGCCAGCAGTACGGGTATTCCCTACGAGCAGTACTTC
TRBV7-2,TRBJ1-2,many,.,CASRSGIGYGYTF,TGTGCCAGCAGATCAGGGATCGGGTATGGCTACACCTTC
TRBV4-1,TRBJ2-5,few,.,CASSQDGDEVEGETQYF,TGCGCCAGCAGCCAAGATGGGGACGAGGTAGAGGGAGAGACCCAGTACTTC
TRBV10-3,TRBJ2-7,.,.,CAISESRQFSYEQYF,TGTGCCATCAGTGAGTCGAGACAGTTCTCCTACGAGCAGTACTTC
TRBV19,TRBJ1-5,many,.,CASSIIQGNSNQPQHF,TGTGCCAGTAGTATAATCCAGGGGAATAGCAATCAGCCCCAGCATTTT
TRBV6-2/TRBV6-3,TRBJ2-2,.,.,CASSYKAGPRGGELFF,TGTGCCAGCAGTTACAAGGCAGGGCCACGGGGCGGGGAGCTGTTTTTT
TRBV28,TRBJ2-5,many,.,CASSLGTPGETQYF,TGTGCCAGCAGTTTGGGGACTCCGGGGGAGACCCAGTACTTC
TRBV30,TRBJ1-5,many,TRBD1,CAWVGRGDAGNQPQHF,TGTGCCTGGGTTGGCAGGGGGGACGCGGGCAATCAGCCCCAGCATTTT
TRBV7-8,TRBJ2-2,.,TRBD2,CASSLFNGLDPGELFF,TGTGCCAGCAGCTTATTTAATGGACTAGACCCCGGGGAGCTGTTTTTT
TRBV6-1,TRBJ2-5,.,.,CASIPTGYGGETQYF,TGTGCCAGCATTCCGACAGGCTATGGGGGGGAGACCCAGTACTTC
TRBV20-1,TRBJ1-2,many,TRBD1,CSAYSGQGFGYTF,TGCAGTGCCTACTCCGGACAGGGTTTTGGCTACACCTTC
TRBV29-1,TRBJ1-2,few,.,CSVVEDGAYGYTF,TGCAGCGTTGTTGAGGATGGGGCCTATGGCTACACCTTC
TRBV28,TRBJ1-1,many,TRBD1,CATGQGRTEAFF,TGTGCCACAGGACAGGGGCGGACTGAAGCTTTCTTT
TRBV6-1,TRBJ1-1,.,.,CASSTGPLGTEAFF,TGTGCCAGCAGCACCGGGCCTCTGGGGACTGAAGCTTTCTTT
TRBV12-3/TRBV12-4,TRBJ1-1,many,TRBD1,CASSFQGAGVPEAFF,TGTGCCAGCAGTTTCCAGGGGGCGGGGGTCCCTGAAGCTTTCTTT
TRBV9,TRBJ2-7,many,.,CASSPLGSSYEQYF,TGTGCCAGCAGCCCCCTCGGGTCCTCCTACGAGCAGTACTTC
TRBV19,TRBJ1-1,many,TRBD1,CASSGQGLHTEAFF,TGTGCCAGTAGTGGACAGGGATTGCACACTGAAGCTTTCTTT
TRBV6-5,TRBJ2-7,many,TRBD2,CASFSGGYYEQYF,TGTGCCAGCTTCTCGGGAGGATACTACGAGCAGTACTTC
TRBV28,TRBJ1-2,many,.,CASSGPLWVRYGYTF,TGTGCCAGCAGTGGCCCCCTCTGGGTCCGGTATGGCTACACCTTC
TRBV20-1,TRBJ2-7,.,TRBD2,CSAHRTSGIYEQYF,TGCAGTGCCCATCGGACTAGCGGGATCTACGAGCAGTACTTC
TRBV28,TRBJ1-3,.,TRBD1,CASGGQSSGNTIYF,TGTGCCAGCGGGGGACAGAGCTCTGGAAACACCATATATTTT
TRBV12-3/TRBV12-4,TRBJ2-5,many,.,CASSFLAGTQETQYF,TGTGCCAGCAGTTTTCTGGCGGGGACGCAAGAGACCCAGTACTTC
TRBV11-2,TRBJ2-2,.,TRBD2,CASSSERGGGTGELFF,TGTGCCAGCAGCTCCGAGCGGGGGGGCGGAACCGGGGAGCTGTTTTTT
TRBV19,TRBJ1-2,.,TRBD1,CASSPQGGHPPDYGYTF,TGTGCCAGTAGTCCTCAGGGGGGCCACCCTCCCGACTATGGCTACACCTTC
TRBV28,TRBJ2-3,many,.,CASSPARISTDTQYF,TGTGCCAGCAGTCCTGCTAGAATTAGCACAGATACGCAGTATTTT
TRBV28,TRBJ1-1,many,TRBD1,CASSRDRVGNTEAFF,TGTGCCAGCAGCCGGGACAGGGTGGGGAACACTGAAGCTTTCTTT
TRBV27,TRBJ1-5,many,TRBD1,CASSGGQGLHQPQHF,TGTGCCAGCAGTGGGGGACAGGGGCTACATCAGCCCCAGCATTTT
TRBV13,TRBJ1-5,many,.,CASSLAGPSQPQHF,TGTGCCAGCAGCTTAGCAGGGCCGAGTCAGCCCCAGCATTTT
TRBV6-1,TRBJ1-5,many,.,CASSQVHSNQPQHF,TGTGCCAGCAGCCAGGTTCATAGCAATCAGCCCCAGCATTTT
TRBV7-2,TRBJ1-1,.,.,CASSTTRSWAFF,TGTGCCAGCAGCACCACCCGGAGTTGGGCTTTCTTT
TRBV6-2/TRBV6-3,TRBJ1-1,many,.,CASNLLPGAKTEAFF,TGTGCCAGCAACCTTCTACCCGGGGCCAAGACTGAAGCTTTCTTT
TRBV7-9,TRBJ1-1,.,.,CASSTETTWPAFF,TGTGCCAGCAGCACCGAGACGACCTGGCCAGCTTTCTTT
TRBV12-3/TRBV12-4,TRBJ1-2,many,.,CATWEGDYGYTF,TGTGCCACCTGGGAAGGGGACTATGGCTACACCTTC
TRBV5-5,TRBJ1-1,once,.,CASSLVSRRWATENTEAFF,TGTGCCAGCAGCTTGGTTTCGCGGCGTTGGGCAACAGAGAACACTGAAGCTTTCTTT